The clone carrying this T cell receptor beta chain showed up many times. MiXCR was run by TCRdb on the 5' RACE reads, yielding one entry per CDR3 protein. In the table there are around 230,000 distinct CDR3 sequences, 5.5% to 7.5% of which are singletons. J lost 8 bases, V lost 3 bases, and 14 bases had no gene match. The CDR3 spans 17 residues. This record comes from a study of identical twins. These data were also filed under a second study, of T cells expressing NK-cell markers.

The sample consisted of CD8+ T cells sorted from blood. The sequence came from a woman aged 18-29 years in good health. The J gene is TRBJ2-4, the V gene TRBV12-3 or TRBV12-4, with 9 nucleotides matching TRBD2. In DNA form, the CDR3 reads TGTGCCAGCAGTTTCAAAGCGGGAGGTCCGAGCCTCGACATTCAGTACTTC. Its translation is CASSFKAGGPSLDIQYF.